Here is one TCR beta chain with its context. How the authors handled the data: Amplifying reference gene primers gave estimates of nucleated cell counts. The data were produced by immunoSEQ multiplex PCR, yet TCRdb's version contains in-frame clones alone and is incomplete. Clone size and the V and J calls come from that table; the DNA yielded D and trimming. This table has some 110,000 clones, around 80% appearing once. Per germline, CDR1 MDHEN and CDR2 SYDVKM. CDR3 length: 17 amino acids. The V segment lost 3 bases and the J segment 2 bases; nucleotides outside the gene matches: 8. This entry comes from a study of blood T cell repertoires in COVID-19. Study background: Acute and convalescent COVID-19 specimens originated in the United States, Italy and Spain. PBMCs, B-cell-depleted T cells, or T cells were the source of the cDNA or gDNA that made up the material.

This receptor was identified in a man in his sixties with active or convalescent COVID-19. What was sequenced was peripheral blood. The chain couples TRBV28 to TRBJ2-3; 10 nucleotides align to TRBD2. The CDR3 reads CASSLPGTSENTDTQYF. The CDR3 nucleotides read TGTGCCAGCAGTTTGCCCGGGACTAGCGAAAACACAGATACGCAGTATTTT.